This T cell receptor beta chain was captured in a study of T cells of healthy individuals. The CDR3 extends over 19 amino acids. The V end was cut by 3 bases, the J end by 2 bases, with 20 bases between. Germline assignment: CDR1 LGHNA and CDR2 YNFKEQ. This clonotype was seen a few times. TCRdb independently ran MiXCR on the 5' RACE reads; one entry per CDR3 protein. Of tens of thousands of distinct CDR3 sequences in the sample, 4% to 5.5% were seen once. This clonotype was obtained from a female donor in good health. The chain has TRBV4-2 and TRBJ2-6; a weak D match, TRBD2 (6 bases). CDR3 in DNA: TGTGCCAGCAGCCAGTGGGGACTGCCATTCCCCCCTGGGGCCAACGTCCTGACTTTC. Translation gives CASSQWGLPFPPGANVLTF.